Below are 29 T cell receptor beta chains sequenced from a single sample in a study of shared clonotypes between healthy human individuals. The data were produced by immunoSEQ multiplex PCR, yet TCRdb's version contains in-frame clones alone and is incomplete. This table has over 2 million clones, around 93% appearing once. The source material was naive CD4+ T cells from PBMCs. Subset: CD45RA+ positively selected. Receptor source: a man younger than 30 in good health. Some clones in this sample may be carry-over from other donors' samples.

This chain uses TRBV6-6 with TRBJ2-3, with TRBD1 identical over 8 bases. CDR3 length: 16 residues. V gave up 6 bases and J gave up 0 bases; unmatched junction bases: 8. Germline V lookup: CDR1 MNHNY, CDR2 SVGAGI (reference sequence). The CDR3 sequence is CASRRRWDRSTDTQYF. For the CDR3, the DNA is TGTGCCAGCAGACGGAGGTGGGACAGGAGCACAGATACGCAGTATTTT.

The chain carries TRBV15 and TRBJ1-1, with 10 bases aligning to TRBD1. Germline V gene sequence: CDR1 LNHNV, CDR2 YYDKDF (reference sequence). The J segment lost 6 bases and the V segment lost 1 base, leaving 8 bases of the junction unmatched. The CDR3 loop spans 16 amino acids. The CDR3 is CATSRVGPGQGSEAFF. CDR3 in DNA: TGTGCCACCAGCAGAGTGGGCCCGGGACAGGGGTCTGAAGCTTTCTTT.

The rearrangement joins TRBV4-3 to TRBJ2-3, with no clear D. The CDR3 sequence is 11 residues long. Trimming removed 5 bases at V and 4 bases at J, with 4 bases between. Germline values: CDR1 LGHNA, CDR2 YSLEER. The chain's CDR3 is CASSAADTQYF. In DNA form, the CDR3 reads TGCGCCAGCAGCGCCGCAGATACGCAGTATTTT.

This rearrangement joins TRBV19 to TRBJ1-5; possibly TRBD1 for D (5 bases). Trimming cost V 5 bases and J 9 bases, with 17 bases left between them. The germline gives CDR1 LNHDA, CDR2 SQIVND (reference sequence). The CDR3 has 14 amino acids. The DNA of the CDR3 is TGTGCCAGTAGTTTGGGCAGGACACCAGTGCCCCAGCATTTT. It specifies CASSLGRTPVPQHF.

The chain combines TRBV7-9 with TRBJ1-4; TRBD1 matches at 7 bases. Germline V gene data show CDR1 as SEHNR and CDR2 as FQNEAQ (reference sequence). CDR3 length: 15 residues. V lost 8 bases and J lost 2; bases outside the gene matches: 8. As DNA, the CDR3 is TGTGCCAGCTCAAGGGAGGACAGGACTAATGAAAAACTGTTTTTT. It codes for CASSREDRTNEKLFF.

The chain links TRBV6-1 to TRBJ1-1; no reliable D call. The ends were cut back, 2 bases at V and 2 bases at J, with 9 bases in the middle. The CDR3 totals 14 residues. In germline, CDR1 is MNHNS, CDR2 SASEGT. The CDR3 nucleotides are TGTGCCAGCAGTGAAACGGGCAGCAACACTGAAGCTTTCTTT. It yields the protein CASSETGSNTEAFF.

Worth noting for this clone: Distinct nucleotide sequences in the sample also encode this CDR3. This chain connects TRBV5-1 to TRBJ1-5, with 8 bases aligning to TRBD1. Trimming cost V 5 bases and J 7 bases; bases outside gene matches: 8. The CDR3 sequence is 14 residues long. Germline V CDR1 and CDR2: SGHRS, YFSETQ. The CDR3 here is CASRAGTGDQPQHF. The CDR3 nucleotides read TGCGCCAGCAGAGCCGGGACAGGTGACCAGCCCCAGCATTTT.

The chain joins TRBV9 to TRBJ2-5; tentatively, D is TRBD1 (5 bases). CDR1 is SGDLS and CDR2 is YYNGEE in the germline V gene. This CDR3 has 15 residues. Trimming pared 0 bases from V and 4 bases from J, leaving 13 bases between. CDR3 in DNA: TGTGCCAGCAGCGTAGTCCAGGGCTCCATAGAGACCCAGTACTTC. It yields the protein CASSVVQGSIETQYF.

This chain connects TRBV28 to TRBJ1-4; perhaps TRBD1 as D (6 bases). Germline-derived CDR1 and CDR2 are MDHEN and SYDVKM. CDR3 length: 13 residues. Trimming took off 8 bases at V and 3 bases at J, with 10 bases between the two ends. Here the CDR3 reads CASEDSPNEKLFF. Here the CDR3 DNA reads TGTGCCAGCGAGGACAGTCCTAATGAAAAACTGTTTTTT.

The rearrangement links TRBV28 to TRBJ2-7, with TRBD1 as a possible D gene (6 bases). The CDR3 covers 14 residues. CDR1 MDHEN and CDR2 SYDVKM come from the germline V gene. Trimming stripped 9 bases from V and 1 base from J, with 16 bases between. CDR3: CASYSQGRSYEQYF. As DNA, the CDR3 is TGTGCCAGTTACAGTCAGGGGAGATCCTACGAGCAGTACTTC. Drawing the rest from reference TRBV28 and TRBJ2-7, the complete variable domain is DVKVTQSSRYLVKRTGEKVFLECVQDMDHENMFWYRQDPGLGLRLIYFSYDVKMKEKGDIPEGYSVSREKKERFSLILESASTNQTSMYLCASYSQGRSYEQYFGPGTRLTVT.

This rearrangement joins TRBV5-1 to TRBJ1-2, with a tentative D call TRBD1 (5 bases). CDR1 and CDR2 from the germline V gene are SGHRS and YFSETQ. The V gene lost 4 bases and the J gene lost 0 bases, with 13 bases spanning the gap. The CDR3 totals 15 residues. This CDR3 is CASSPDGGTNYGYTF. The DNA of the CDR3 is TGCGCCAGCAGCCCGGACGGGGGGACTAACTATGGCTACACCTTC.

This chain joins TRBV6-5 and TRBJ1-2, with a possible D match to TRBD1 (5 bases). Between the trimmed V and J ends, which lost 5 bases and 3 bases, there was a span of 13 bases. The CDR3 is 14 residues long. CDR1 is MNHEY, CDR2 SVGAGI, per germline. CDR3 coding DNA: TGTGCCAGCAGTAGGGGCGAGGGGTACTATGGCTACACCTTC. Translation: CASSRGEGYYGYTF.

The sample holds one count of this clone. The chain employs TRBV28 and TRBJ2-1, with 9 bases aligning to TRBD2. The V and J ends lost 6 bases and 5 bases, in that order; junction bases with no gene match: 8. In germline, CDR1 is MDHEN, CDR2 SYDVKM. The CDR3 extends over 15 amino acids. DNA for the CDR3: TGTGCCAGCAGCCCTTCGGCTAGCGGGAACAATGAGCAGTTCTTC. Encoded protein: CASSPSASGNNEQFF.

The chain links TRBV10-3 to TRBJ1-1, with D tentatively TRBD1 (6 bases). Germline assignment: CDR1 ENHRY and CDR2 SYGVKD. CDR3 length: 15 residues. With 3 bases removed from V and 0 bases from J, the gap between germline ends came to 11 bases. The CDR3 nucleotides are TGTGCCATCAGTGACAGCGGACAGATGAACACTGAAGCTTTCTTT. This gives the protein CAISDSGQMNTEAFF.

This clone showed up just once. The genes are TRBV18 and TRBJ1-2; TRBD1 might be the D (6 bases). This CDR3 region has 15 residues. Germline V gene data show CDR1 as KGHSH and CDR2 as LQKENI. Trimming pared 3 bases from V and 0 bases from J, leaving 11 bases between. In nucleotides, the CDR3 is TGTGCCAGCTCACCTGGACAGAGCCCTAACTATGGCTACACCTTC. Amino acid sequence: CASSPGQSPNYGYTF.

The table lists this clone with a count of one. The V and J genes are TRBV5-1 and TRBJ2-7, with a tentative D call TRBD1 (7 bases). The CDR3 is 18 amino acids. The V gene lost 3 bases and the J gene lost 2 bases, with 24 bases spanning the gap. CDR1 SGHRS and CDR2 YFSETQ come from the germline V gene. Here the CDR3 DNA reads TGCGCCAGCAGCTCGGGACAGTTCTTTTTTTCGGGGGCCTACGAGCAGTACTTC. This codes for CASSSGQFFFSGAYEQYF.

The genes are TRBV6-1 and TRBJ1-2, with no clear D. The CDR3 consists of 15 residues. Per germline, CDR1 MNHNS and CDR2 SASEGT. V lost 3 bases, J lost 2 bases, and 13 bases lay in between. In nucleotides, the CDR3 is TGTGCCAGCAGTGAGGGTCGTTCAGCAAACTATGGCTACACCTTC. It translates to CASSEGRSANYGYTF.

CDR3 bases: TGCGCCAGCAGCCAATCGGGTCTAGCGGGAGGGACCGGGGAGCTGTTTTTT. Translation gives CASSQSGLAGGTGELFF. The rearrangement joins TRBV4-1 to TRBJ2-2; 12 bases line up with TRBD2. With V trimmed by 2 bases and J by 5 bases, 6 bases remained unmatched. Germline V gene lookup returns CDR1 MGHRA and CDR2 YSYEKL. The CDR3 loop spans 17 amino acids.

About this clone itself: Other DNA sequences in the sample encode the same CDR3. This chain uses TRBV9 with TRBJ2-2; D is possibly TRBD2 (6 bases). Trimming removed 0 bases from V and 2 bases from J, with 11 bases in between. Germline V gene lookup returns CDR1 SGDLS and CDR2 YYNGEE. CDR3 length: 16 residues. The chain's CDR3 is CASSVAGSGNTGELFF. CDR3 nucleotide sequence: TGTGCCAGCAGCGTAGCCGGTAGCGGTAACACCGGGGAGCTGTTTTTT.

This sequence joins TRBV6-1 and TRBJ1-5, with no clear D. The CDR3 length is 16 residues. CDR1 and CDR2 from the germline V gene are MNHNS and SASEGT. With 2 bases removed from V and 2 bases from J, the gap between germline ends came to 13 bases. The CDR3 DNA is TGTGCCAGCAGTGAATTGGAAGGGTACGGCAATCAGCCCCAGCATTTT. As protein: CASSELEGYGNQPQHF.

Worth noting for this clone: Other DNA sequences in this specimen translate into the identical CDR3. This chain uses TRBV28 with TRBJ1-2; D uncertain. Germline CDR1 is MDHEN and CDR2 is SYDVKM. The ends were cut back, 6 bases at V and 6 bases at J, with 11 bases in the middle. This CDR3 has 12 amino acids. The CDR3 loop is CASSLTGNGYTF. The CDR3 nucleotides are TGTGCCAGCAGCCTGACGGGGAATGGCTACACCTTC.

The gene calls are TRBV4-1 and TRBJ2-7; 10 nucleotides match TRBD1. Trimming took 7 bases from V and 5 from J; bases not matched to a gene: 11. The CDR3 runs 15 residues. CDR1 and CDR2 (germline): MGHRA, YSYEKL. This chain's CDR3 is CASTSAATGGHEQYF. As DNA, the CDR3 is TGCGCCAGCACCTCAGCGGCGACAGGGGGCCACGAGCAGTACTTC.

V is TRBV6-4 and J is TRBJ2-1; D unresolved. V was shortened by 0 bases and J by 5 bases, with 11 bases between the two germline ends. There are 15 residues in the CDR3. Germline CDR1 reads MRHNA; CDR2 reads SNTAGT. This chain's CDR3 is CASSDSRVGHNEQFF. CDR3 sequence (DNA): TGTGCCAGCAGTGACTCTAGGGTCGGCCACAATGAGCAGTTCTTC.

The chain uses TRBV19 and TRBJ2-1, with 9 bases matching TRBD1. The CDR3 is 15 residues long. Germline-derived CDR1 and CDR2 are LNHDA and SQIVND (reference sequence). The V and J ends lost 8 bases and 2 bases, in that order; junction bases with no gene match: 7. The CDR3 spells CASCTTGGPYNEQFF. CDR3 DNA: TGTGCCAGTTGCACGACAGGGGGTCCCTACAATGAGCAGTTCTTC.

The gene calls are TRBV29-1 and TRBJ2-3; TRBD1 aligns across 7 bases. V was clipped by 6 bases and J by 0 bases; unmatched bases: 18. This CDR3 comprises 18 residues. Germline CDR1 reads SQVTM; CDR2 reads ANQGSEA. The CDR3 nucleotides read TGCAGCGTCGCAAGTCTGTTGAGGGGGCCGACTAGCACAGATACGCAGTATTTT. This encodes CSVASLLRGPTSTDTQYF.

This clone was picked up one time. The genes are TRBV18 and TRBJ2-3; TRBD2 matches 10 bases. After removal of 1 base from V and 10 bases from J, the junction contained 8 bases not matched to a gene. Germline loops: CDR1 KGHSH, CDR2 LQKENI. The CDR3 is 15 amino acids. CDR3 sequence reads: CASSPLTKAGGAQYF. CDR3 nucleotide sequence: TGTGCCAGCTCACCACTTACGAAAGCGGGAGGGGCGCAGTATTTT.

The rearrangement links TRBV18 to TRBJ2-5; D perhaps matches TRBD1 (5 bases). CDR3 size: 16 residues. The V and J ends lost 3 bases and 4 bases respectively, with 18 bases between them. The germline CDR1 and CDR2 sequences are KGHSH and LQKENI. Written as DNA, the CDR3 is TGTGCCAGCTCACCTTGGGGCGGCGGTGTAGGAGAGACCCAGTACTTC. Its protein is CASSPWGGGVGETQYF.

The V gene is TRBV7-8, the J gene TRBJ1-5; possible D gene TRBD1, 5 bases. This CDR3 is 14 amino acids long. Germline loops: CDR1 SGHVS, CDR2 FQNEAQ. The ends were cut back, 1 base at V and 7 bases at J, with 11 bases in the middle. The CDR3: CASSLVRVEQPQHF. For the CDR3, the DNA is TGTGCCAGCAGCTTAGTCAGGGTTGAACAGCCCCAGCATTTT.

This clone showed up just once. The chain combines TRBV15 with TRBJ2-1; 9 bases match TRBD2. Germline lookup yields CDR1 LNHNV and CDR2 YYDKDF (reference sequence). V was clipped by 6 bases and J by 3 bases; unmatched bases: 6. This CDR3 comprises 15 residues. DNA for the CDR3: TGTGCCACCAGAAGCGGGCGGGAGGGCTACAATGAGCAGTTCTTC. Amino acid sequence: CATRSGREGYNEQFF.